Listed here are 31 T cell receptor beta chains from one sample, sequenced in a study of patients and donors after allogeneic stem cell transplantation. TCRdb itself ran the RT-PCR reads through MiXCR, one entry per CDR3 protein. The table shows approximately 57,000 distinct CDR3 sequences, with about an eighth occurring only once. The sample taken for sequencing was blood, either unsorted or a sorted T cell fraction (not recorded which). The receptors shown here come from a human donor who was either an allogeneic HSCT recipient or a stem cell or donor lymphocyte infusion donor (not recorded which). It is not recorded whose cells these are; they may come from a transplant donor.

In its sample, this clonotype was seen many times. The rearrangement joins TRBV7-2 to TRBJ1-4; D not resolved. The V end was cut by 4 bases, the J end by 2 bases, with 14 bases between. Germline V gene data show CDR1 as SGHTA and CDR2 as FQGNSA. The length of the CDR3 is 16 residues. For the CDR3, the DNA is TGTGCCAGCAGCTCCAATGGTGGCATGACTAATGAAAAACTGTTTTTT. It specifies CASSSNGGMTNEKLFF. Complete variable domain (other parts from reference TRBV7-2 and TRBJ1-4): GAGVSQSPSNKVTEKGKDVELRCDPISGHTALYWYRQSLGQGLEFLIYFQGNSAPDKSGLPSDRFSAERTGGSVSTLTIQRTQQEDSAVYLCASSSNGGMTNEKLFFGSGTQLSVL.

The chain combines TRBV6-4 with TRBJ2-7, with D unclear. The germline V gene encodes CDR1 MRHNA and CDR2 SNTAGT. V was trimmed by 0 bases and J by 6 bases, leaving 24 bases between them. This CDR3 comprises 18 residues. DNA for the CDR3: TGTGCCAGCAGTGACTCGTTTAGCAGTCAAATCCGGATCTCCGAGCAGTACTTC. Translated, it gives CASSDSFSSQIRISEQYF.

The CDR3 spells CSARDNYADTEAFF. The CDR3 DNA reads as TGCAGTGCTAGAGATAATTATGCAGACACTGAAGCTTTCTTT. The J gene is TRBJ1-1, the V gene TRBV20-1; D ambiguous. The CDR3 length is 14 residues. Trimming took off 0 bases at V and 3 bases at J, with 11 bases between the two ends. Looked up from germline, CDR1 is DFQATT and CDR2 is SNEGSKA (reference sequence).

This chain links TRBV29-1 with TRBJ2-2, with a weak D call TRBD1 (6 bases). Trimming shortened V by 5 bases and J by 0 bases, and 10 bases separated the two germline ends. Germline assignment: CDR1 SQVTM and CDR2 ANQGSEA. This CDR3 contains 14 residues. The CDR3 DNA reads as TGCAGCGTTAGTGGACAGTCGAACACCGGGGAGCTGTTTTTT. Its translation is CSVSGQSNTGELFF.

A word on this clonotype: Relative to the germline gene, one junction end is altered; a read error may explain this. V is TRBV6-1 and J is TRBJ1-4; D may be TRBD1 (5 bases). Germline-derived CDR1 and CDR2 are MNHNS and SASEGT. This CDR3 comprises 15 residues. CDR3 loop: CASSEAGEGPIRSTF. For the CDR3, the DNA is TGTGCCAGCAGTGAAGCGGGGGAGGGTCCAATCAGATCAACTTTT.

The chain combines TRBV9 with TRBJ2-7, with D unclear. Per germline, CDR1 SGDLS and CDR2 YYNGEE. The germline V and J ends were trimmed by 0 bases and 2 bases, with 12 bases remaining between them. The CDR3 spans 15 residues. CDR3 nucleotides: TGTGCCAGCAGCGTAGACCTCAGTACCCCCTACGAGCAGTACTTC. Translated: CASSVDLSTPYEQYF.

This clonotype was picked up many times. The J gene is TRBJ1-5, the V gene TRBV7-3, with D possibly TRBD1 on 5 matching bases. Germline assignment: CDR1 SGHTA and CDR2 FQGTGA. The CDR3 covers 13 residues. The ends were cut back, 0 bases at V and 5 bases at J, with 5 bases in the middle. CDR3 loop: CASSLTGDQPQHF. The DNA of the CDR3 is TGTGCCAGCAGCTTAACAGGGGATCAGCCCCAGCATTTT. Full variable domain (missing parts from reference TRBV7-3 and TRBJ1-5): GAGVSQTPSNKVTEKGKYVELRCDPISGHTALYWYRQSLGQGPEFLIYFQGTGAADDSGLPNDRFFAVRPEGSVSTLKIQRTERGDSAVYLCASSLTGDQPQHFGDGTRLSIL.

This clonotype showed up just a few times. The J gene is TRBJ2-1, the V gene TRBV3-1, with 7 bases lining up with TRBD2. The CDR3 has 15 residues. CDR1 and CDR2 (germline): LGHDT, YNNKEL (reference sequence). V lost 3 bases to trimming and J lost 6 bases; unmatched junction nucleotides: 8. DNA for the CDR3: TGTGCCAGCAGCCATGGTAGGGAGGGCCGCAATGAGCAGTTCTTC. This gives the protein CASSHGREGRNEQFF.

J is TRBJ2-3 and V is TRBV27; D is unclear. Trimming cost V 8 bases and J 4 bases, with 16 bases left between them. This CDR3 spans 14 amino acids. Germline V gene lookup returns CDR1 MNHEY and CDR2 SMNVEV (reference sequence). CDR3 sequence reads: CASCQRIGSDTQYF. The CDR3 bases are TGTGCCAGCTGCCAACGAATAGGGTCAGATACGCAGTATTTT.

The genes are TRBV10-3 and TRBJ2-1; D is uncertain. With 0 bases removed from V and 8 bases from J, the gap between germline ends came to 8 bases. This CDR3 is 13 amino acids long. Germline CDR1 reads ENHRY; CDR2 reads SYGVKD. In DNA, the CDR3 is TGTGCCATCAGTGAGTCGACTCCTGATGAGCAGTTCTTC. Its protein product is CAISESTPDEQFF.

This clonotype was counted many times. The chain uses TRBV7-2 and TRBJ1-2; possible D gene TRBD1, 5 bases. The CDR3 is 15 residues long. V was shortened by 3 bases and J by 8 bases, with 19 bases between the two germline ends. The V gene's germline CDR1 is SGHTA and CDR2 FQGNSA. This CDR3 reads CASSLPWDRSGGYTF. CDR3 coding DNA: TGTGCCAGCAGCTTGCCCTGGGACCGCTCTGGGGGCTACACCTTC.

This sequence joins TRBV20-1 and TRBJ2-3, with D unresolved. This CDR3 region has 14 residues. Deletions cut 3 bases from V and 4 bases from J, with 14 bases between. Germline assignment: CDR1 DFQATT and CDR2 SNEGSKA (reference sequence). The CDR3 coding sequence is TGCAGTGCTAGTGATGCGGAACACCCAGATACGCAGTATTTT. Translating gives CSASDAEHPDTQYF.

The chain has TRBV29-1 and TRBJ2-7; D is undetermined. V dropped 0 bases and J dropped 1 base, with 10 bases sitting between them. Germline V CDR1 and CDR2: SQVTM, ANQGSEA. This CDR3 contains 14 residues. The DNA for the CDR3 is TGCAGCGTTGAAGATGGGCAGGTATCCTACGAGCAGTACTTC. The encoded protein is CSVEDGQVSYEQYF.

There are many counts of this clonotype. The chain employs TRBV4-2 and TRBJ1-3; D is possibly TRBD1 (5 bases). Trimming took 0 bases from V and 0 from J, leaving 9 bases between them. The CDR3 length is 16 residues. Germline values: CDR1 LGHNA, CDR2 YNFKEQ. The CDR3 DNA reads TGTGCCAGCAGCCAAGATAAAGGACACTCTGGAAACACCATATATTTT. Translated: CASSQDKGHSGNTIYF.

This clonotype has a handful of counts. The chain links TRBV7-2 to TRBJ2-5; perhaps TRBD1 as D (6 bases). The CDR3 totals 15 residues. From germline, CDR1 is SGHTA and CDR2 FQGNSA. V dropped 3 bases and J dropped 3 bases, with 14 bases sitting between them. CDR3: CASSLGTTRKETQYF. CDR3 coding DNA: TGTGCCAGCAGCTTGGGGACAACGAGAAAAGAGACCCAGTACTTC.

As to this clonotype: The junction does not match germline at one end; this may be a read error. The V call is TRBV7-7, the J call TRBJ2-2, with 8 bases aligning to TRBD1. Germline loops: CDR1 SSHAT, CDR2 FNYEAQ (reference sequence). This CDR3 is built from 16 residues. The CDR3 reads CASSLTGATNTGELFF. The CDR3 DNA reads as TGTGCTAGCAGCCTGACAGGGGCTACGAACACCGGGGAGCTGTTTTTT.

The rearrangement links TRBV6-5 to TRBJ2-7, with a weak D call TRBD2 (6 bases). Trimming removed 5 bases at V and 3 bases at J, with 17 bases between. This CDR3 comprises 15 residues. CDR1 is MNHEY and CDR2 is SVGAGI in the germline V gene. This CDR3 is CASSQLAGNHYEQYF. The CDR3 DNA sequence: TGTGCCAGCAGTCAACTAGCAGGGAACCACTACGAGCAGTACTTC.

The chain uses TRBV6-6 and TRBJ2-1, with 7 bases lining up with TRBD2. Germline CDR1 and CDR2: MNHNY and SVGAGI (reference sequence). V dropped 0 bases and J dropped 2; count of bases not matched to a gene: 4. The CDR3 length is 16 residues. CDR3 in amino acids: CASSYSKLAPYNEQFF. The CDR3 DNA reads TGTGCCAGCAGTTACTCGAAACTAGCGCCCTACAATGAGCAGTTCTTC.

The genes are TRBV7-9 and TRBJ2-3; 7 bases agree with TRBD1. J lost 0 bases, V lost 0 bases, and 24 bases had no gene match. The germline gives CDR1 SEHNR, CDR2 FQNEAQ (reference sequence). CDR3 length: 23 residues. CDR3: CASSLAPGQRHPNPSTSTDTQYF. The CDR3 DNA is TGTGCCAGCAGCTTAGCCCCGGGACAGCGACACCCAAACCCGTCTACTAGCACAGATACGCAGTATTTT.

This sequence joins TRBV10-3 and TRBJ2-7, with TRBD2 as a possible D gene (6 bases). Germline V CDR1 and CDR2: ENHRY, SYGVKD. The V end was cut by 6 bases, the J end by 10 bases, with 16 bases between. This CDR3 comprises 12 residues. The CDR3 bases are TGTGCCATCAGGGGAACCGGGGGTGATCAGTACTTC. Protein product: CAIRGTGGDQYF.

The table lists this clonotype with many counts. The chain recombines TRBV6-1 with TRBJ1-5; the D gene is possibly TRBD1 (6 bases). V was clipped by 0 bases and J by 7 bases, with 10 bases between them. CDR1 and CDR2 from the germline V gene are MNHNS and SASEGT. The CDR3 totals 14 residues. Written as DNA, the CDR3 is TGTGCCAGCAGTGAAGCTCAGGGGTACCAGCCCCAGCATTTT. This codes for CASSEAQGYQPQHF.

This clonotype showed up many times. V and J are TRBV6-5 and TRBJ1-5; D gene ambiguous. Trimming stripped 6 bases from V and 3 bases from J, with 9 bases between. This CDR3 is built from 13 residues. The germline gives CDR1 MNHEY, CDR2 SVGAGI. CDR3 sequence: CASRADINQPQHF. CDR3 DNA: TGTGCCAGCAGGGCGGATATCAATCAGCCCCAGCATTTT.

V and J are TRBV20-1 and TRBJ2-2; the D gene is possibly TRBD1 (6 bases). Between the trimmed V and J ends, which lost 3 bases and 6 bases, there was a span of 11 bases. CDR3 length: 13 amino acids. Per the germline V gene, CDR1 is DFQATT and CDR2 is SNEGSKA (reference sequence). The CDR3: CSASYRAPGELFF. CDR3 in DNA: TGCAGTGCTAGTTACAGGGCCCCCGGGGAGCTGTTTTTT.

This clonotype was observed a handful of times. This chain links TRBV4-2 with TRBJ2-3; D is uncertain. CDR1 and CDR2 from the germline V gene are LGHNA and YNFKEQ. This CDR3 has 13 amino acids. V lost 0 bases and J 6 bases, leaving 7 bases between the germline ends. CDR3 DNA sequence: TGTGCCAGCAGCCAAGATGGTGGGGATACGCAGTATTTT. It yields the protein CASSQDGGDTQYF.

This clonotype was detected only a few times. This chain uses TRBV12-3 or TRBV12-4 with TRBJ2-1, with 9 nucleotides matching TRBD1. The CDR3 has 15 residues. Trimming cost V 3 bases and J 8 bases; bases outside gene matches: 8. CDR3 DNA sequence: TGTGCCAGCAGTTTCCAGGACAGGGGACTCCATGAGCAGTTCTTC. This encodes CASSFQDRGLHEQFF.

This clonotype was counted a few times. The chain links TRBV20-1 to TRBJ1-5; D is unresolved. Germline values: CDR1 DFQATT, CDR2 SNEGSKA (reference sequence). The CDR3 sequence is 12 residues long. Trimming took 3 bases from V and 3 from J, leaving 6 bases between them. In DNA form, the CDR3 reads TGCAGTGCTAGCGCCCCCAATCAGCCCCAGCATTTT. Protein: CSASAPNQPQHF.

The rearrangement uses TRBV24-1 and TRBJ2-2; 8 bases fit TRBD1. CDR1 is KGHDR, CDR2 SFDVKD, per germline. V gave up 4 bases and J gave up 6 bases; unmatched junction bases: 3. The CDR3 consists of 14 residues. The CDR3 coding sequence is TGTGCCACCAGTGAACAGGGGGTACCCGGGGAGCTGTTTTTT. This encodes CATSEQGVPGELFF.

In its sample, this clonotype was seen many times. V gene TRBV20-1 combines with J gene TRBJ1-5; D is undetermined. The CDR3 spans 13 residues. The V and J ends lost 6 bases and 3 bases respectively, with 12 bases between them. Germline V gene sequence: CDR1 DFQATT, CDR2 SNEGSKA (reference sequence). CDR3 DNA sequence: TGCAGTGCCAGGTTGGGCGCCAATCAGCCCCAGCATTTT. Protein: CSARLGANQPQHF.

Only a few counts were recorded for this clonotype. The rearrangement links TRBV6-4 to TRBJ2-1; 12 nucleotides align to TRBD2. J was trimmed by 7 bases and V by 2 bases; bases with no gene match: 3. The V gene's germline CDR1 is MRHNA and CDR2 SNTAGT. The CDR3 spans 15 residues. For the CDR3, the DNA is TGTGCCAGCAGTGACCTAGCGGGAGGGCGTAATGAGCAGTTCTTC. This encodes CASSDLAGGRNEQFF.

CDR3 sequence (DNA): TGTGCCAGCAGGGACAGGGGACCAGCTACCTACGAGCAGTACTTC. It encodes CASRDRGPATYEQYF. The chain couples TRBV28 to TRBJ2-7, with 9 bases lining up with TRBD1. CDR1 is MDHEN and CDR2 is SYDVKM in the germline V gene. J lost 2 bases, V lost 6 bases, and 8 bases had no gene match. The CDR3 has 15 residues.

The chain links TRBV5-1 to TRBJ2-5; TRBD2 matches at 8 bases. CDR1 SGHRS and CDR2 YFSETQ come from the germline V gene. The CDR3 spans 16 residues. V lost 0 bases, J lost 4 bases, and 8 bases stayed unmatched. CDR3 DNA sequence: TGCGCCAGCAGCTTGGCCGGAAGCGGGAGCCGAGAGACCCAGTACTTC. It yields the protein CASSLAGSGSRETQYF.